This TCR beta chain was identified in a study of beta chain features in type 1 diabetes. Study results and caveats: A moderate, significant TCRB CDR3 shortening appeared in type 1 diabetes across four CD4+ subsets. There was no resolution here of whether HLA type influences TCRB rearrangement. Shorter templates might be favored by PCR, equally in patients and controls. Relative to healthy donors, patients appeared to have naive, central memory and Treg TCRB repertoires that were more similar.

On this clone: No antigen is known for it.

Reverse transcription of all isolated RNA meant that expressed TCRB transcripts were sequenced. TCRdb keeps only in-frame clones here, not all; method: immunoSEQ multiplex PCR. The sample lists approximately 150,000 clones; roughly 10% were seen once. The length of the CDR3 is 14 residues. The trim removed 4 bases at V and 2 bases at J, leaving 4 bases unmatched. CDR1 is SGHRS, CDR2 YFSETQ, per germline. The sequenced material came from central memory CD4+ T cells from blood. The receptor comes from a man under 40 with type 1 diabetes. This chain connects TRBV5-1 to TRBJ2-3; 7 bases agree with TRBD1. The CDR3: CASSPGQPTDTQYF. CDR3 nucleotide sequence: TGCGCCAGCAGCCCGGGACAGCCCACAGATACGCAGTATTTT.